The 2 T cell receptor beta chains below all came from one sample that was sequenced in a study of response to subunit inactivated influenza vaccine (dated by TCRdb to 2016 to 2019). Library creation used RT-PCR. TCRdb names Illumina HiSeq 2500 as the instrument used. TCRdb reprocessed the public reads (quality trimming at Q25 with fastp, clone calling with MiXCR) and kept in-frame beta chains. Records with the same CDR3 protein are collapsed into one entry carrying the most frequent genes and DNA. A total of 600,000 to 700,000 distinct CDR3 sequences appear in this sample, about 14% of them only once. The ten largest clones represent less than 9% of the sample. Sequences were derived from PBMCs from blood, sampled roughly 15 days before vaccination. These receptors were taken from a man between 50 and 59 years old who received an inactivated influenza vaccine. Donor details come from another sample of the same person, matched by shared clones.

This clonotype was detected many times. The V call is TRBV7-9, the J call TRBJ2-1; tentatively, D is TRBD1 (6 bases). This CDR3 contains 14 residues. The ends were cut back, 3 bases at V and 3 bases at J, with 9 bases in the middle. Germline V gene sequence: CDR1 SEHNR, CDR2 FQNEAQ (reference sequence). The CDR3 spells CASSLGDNYNEQFF. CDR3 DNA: TGTGCCAGCAGCTTGGGGGACAACTACAATGAGCAGTTCTTC.

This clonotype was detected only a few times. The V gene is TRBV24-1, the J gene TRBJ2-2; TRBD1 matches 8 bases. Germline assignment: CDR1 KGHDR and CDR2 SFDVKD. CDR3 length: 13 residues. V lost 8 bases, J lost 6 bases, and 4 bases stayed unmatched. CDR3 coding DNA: TGTGCCACCAAGGAACAGGGGGCCGGGGAGCTGTTTTTT. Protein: CATKEQGAGELFF.